These 6 T cell receptor beta chains share one sample of origin, sequenced in a study of blood T cell repertoires in COVID-19. Assay used: immunoSEQ multiplex PCR; TCRdb lists only in-frame clones, some missing. The sample lists about 130,000 clones; around four fifths were seen once. Material: PBMCs or T cells enriched from blood (not recorded which). The source of these receptors is a young man who had recovered from COVID-19.

The chain employs TRBV14 and TRBJ2-7; tentatively, D is TRBD1 (6 bases). The V gene's germline CDR1 is SGHDN and CDR2 FVKESK. There are 15 residues in the CDR3. V lost 3 bases, J lost 2 bases, and 14 bases lay in between. The CDR3 sequence: CASSHNRDQPYEQYF. The DNA for the CDR3 is TGTGCCAGCAGCCATAACAGGGATCAGCCCTACGAGCAGTACTTC. Variable domain in full (rest from reference TRBV14 and TRBJ2-7): EAGVTQFPSHSVIEKGQTVTLRCDPISGHDNLYWYRRVMGKEIKFLLHFVKESKQDESGMPNNRFLAERTGGTYSTLKVQPAELEDSGVYFCASSHNRDQPYEQYFGPGTRLTVT.

The chain has TRBV4-1 and TRBJ2-7; D unclear. CDR1 is MGHRA and CDR2 is YSYEKL in the germline V gene. V dropped 1 base and J dropped 6 bases, with 4 bases sitting between them. The CDR3 spans 11 residues. The CDR3 DNA is TGCGCCAGCAGCCAAGGGGCCGAGCAGTACTTC. Residues: CASSQGAEQYF.

The rearrangement uses TRBV13 and TRBJ2-3, with D possibly matching TRBD2 (5 bases). From germline, CDR1 is PRHDT and CDR2 FYEKMQ (reference sequence). This CDR3 is built from 15 residues. The V end was cut by 0 bases, the J end by 2 bases, with 9 bases between. CDR3 DNA sequence: TGTGCCAGCAGCTTAGGGGGGAGCCTCACAGATACGCAGTATTTT. It yields the protein CASSLGGSLTDTQYF.

The rearrangement uses TRBV7-8 and TRBJ2-2; 9 positions match TRBD1. Trimming at V came to 6 bases and at J to 5 bases, leaving 7 bases not matched to a gene. The CDR3 runs 15 residues. CDR1 SGHVS and CDR2 FQNEAQ come from the germline V gene. CDR3 nucleotides: TGTGCCAGCAGTCCGCAGGACAGGGGTACCGGGGAGCTGTTTTTT. This translates into CASSPQDRGTGELFF.

V usage is TRBV7-9 and J usage is TRBJ2-7; D not resolved. The CDR3 totals 12 residues. V was clipped by 5 bases and J by 7 bases, with 12 bases between them. Looked up from germline, CDR1 is SEHNR and CDR2 is FQNEAQ (reference sequence). The CDR3 DNA sequence: TGTGCCAGCAGCGGCCTAGGTGGGGAGCAGTACTTC. It codes for CASSGLGGEQYF.

The V gene is TRBV24-1, the J gene TRBJ2-7; the match to TRBD2 covers 7 bases. The V segment lost 1 base and the J segment 3 bases; nucleotides outside the gene matches: 5. Germline CDR1 reads KGHDR; CDR2 reads SFDVKD. The CDR3 sequence is 15 residues long. CDR3 sequence reads: CATSDLAGLIYEQYF. As DNA, the CDR3 is TGTGCCACCAGTGATTTAGCGGGGTTAATCTACGAGCAGTACTTC.